The clone carrying this TCR beta chain was seen a few times. Donors each provided 7.5 to 10 milliliters of peripheral blood. The sample comes from a study of blood T cells in healthy people across ages. Together with a sample-barcoded 5' primer, a J-beta primer mix was included in a second PCR lasting roughly 6 to 12 cycles. Template switching added a 12-random-nucleotide identifier to every cDNA molecule. Using its own MiXCR run on the 5' RACE reads, TCRdb lists one record per CDR3 protein. This repertoire shows about 930,000 distinct CDR3 sequences, 25% to 35% found once; its top ten account for roughly a tenth. The CDR3 consists of 17 residues. Trimming pared 7 bases from V and 5 bases from J, leaving 23 bases between. CDR1 MNHEY and CDR2 SVGAGI come from the germline V gene. The sample was also reused in another study, on T cells of mothers and their children.

This chain uses TRBV6-5 with TRBJ1-4; D call uncertain. Sequencing was done on a sample of blood. The clonotype was recovered from a woman aged 40 to 50 in good health. CDR3 loop: CASKSSLTDARNEKLFF. In DNA form, the CDR3 reads TGTGCCAGCAAATCAAGCCTTACAGACGCTCGGAATGAAAAACTGTTTTTT.